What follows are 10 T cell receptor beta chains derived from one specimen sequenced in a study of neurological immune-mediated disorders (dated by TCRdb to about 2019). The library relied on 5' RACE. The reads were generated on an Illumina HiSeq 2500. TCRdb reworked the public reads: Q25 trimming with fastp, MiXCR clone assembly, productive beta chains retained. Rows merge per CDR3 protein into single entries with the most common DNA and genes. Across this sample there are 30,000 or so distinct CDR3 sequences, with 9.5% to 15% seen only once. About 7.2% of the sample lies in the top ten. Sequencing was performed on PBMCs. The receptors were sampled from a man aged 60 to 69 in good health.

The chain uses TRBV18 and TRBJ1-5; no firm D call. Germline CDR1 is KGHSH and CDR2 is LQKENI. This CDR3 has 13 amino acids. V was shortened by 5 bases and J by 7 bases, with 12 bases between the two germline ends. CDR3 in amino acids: CASSTGPRQPQHF. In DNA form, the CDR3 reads TGTGCCAGCTCAACTGGTCCGAGGCAGCCCCAGCATTTT.

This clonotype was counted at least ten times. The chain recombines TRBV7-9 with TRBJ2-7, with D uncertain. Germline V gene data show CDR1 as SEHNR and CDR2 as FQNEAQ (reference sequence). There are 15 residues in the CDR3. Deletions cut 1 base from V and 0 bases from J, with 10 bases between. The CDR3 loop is CASSLVYSASYEQYF. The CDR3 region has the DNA TGTGCCAGCAGCTTAGTCTACTCCGCCTCCTACGAGCAGTACTTC.

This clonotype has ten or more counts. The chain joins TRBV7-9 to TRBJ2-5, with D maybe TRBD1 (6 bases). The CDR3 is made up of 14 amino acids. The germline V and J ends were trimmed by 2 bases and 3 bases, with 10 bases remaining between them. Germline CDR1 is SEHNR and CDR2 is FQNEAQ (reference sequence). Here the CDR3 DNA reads TGTGCCAGCAGCTTACAGGGGTTGAAAGAGACCCAGTACTTC. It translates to CASSLQGLKETQYF.

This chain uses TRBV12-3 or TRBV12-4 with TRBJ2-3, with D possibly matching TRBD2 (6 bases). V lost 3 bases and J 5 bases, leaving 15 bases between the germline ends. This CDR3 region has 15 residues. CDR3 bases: TGTGCCAGCAGTTTGGCGGGACCGAACGGAGATACGCAGTATTTT. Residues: CASSLAGPNGDTQYF.

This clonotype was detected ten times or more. Here the CDR3 reads CASSWQTNTGELFF. DNA of the CDR3: TGTGCCAGCAGTTGGCAGACGAACACCGGGGAGCTGTTTTTT. The chain couples TRBV27 to TRBJ2-2; D is ambiguous. The CDR3 has 14 residues. Germline CDR1 and CDR2: MNHEY and SMNVEV (reference sequence). V lost 4 bases, J lost 0 bases, and 6 bases lay in between.

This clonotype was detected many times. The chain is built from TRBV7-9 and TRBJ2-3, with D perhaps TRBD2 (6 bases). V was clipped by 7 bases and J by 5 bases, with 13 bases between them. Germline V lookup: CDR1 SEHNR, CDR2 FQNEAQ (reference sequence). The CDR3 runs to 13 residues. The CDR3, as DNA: TGTGCCAGCACTATAGCGGCGGTAGATACGCAGTATTTT. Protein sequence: CASTIAAVDTQYF.

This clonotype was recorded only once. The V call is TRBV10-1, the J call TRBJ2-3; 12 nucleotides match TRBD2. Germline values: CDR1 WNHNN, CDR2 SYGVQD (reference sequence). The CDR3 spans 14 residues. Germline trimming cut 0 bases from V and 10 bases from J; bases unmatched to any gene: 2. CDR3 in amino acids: CASSESTSGRSQYF. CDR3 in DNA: TGCGCCAGCAGTGAGTCAACTAGCGGGAGGTCGCAGTATTTT.

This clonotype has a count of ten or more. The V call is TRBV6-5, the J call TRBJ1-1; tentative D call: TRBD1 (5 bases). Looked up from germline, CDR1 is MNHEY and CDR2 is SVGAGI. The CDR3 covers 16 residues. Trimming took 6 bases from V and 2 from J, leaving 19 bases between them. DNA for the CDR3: TGTGCCAGCAGACAACCTCCGGGACGGGTAAACACTGAAGCTTTCTTT. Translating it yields CASRQPPGRVNTEAFF.

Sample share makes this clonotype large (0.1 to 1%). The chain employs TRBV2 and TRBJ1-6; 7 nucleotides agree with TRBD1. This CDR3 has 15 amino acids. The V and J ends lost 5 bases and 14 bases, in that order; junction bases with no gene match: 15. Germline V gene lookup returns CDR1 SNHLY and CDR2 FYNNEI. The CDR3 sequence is CASSSGTVAPGTLHF. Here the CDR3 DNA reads TGTGCCAGCAGTTCCGGGACAGTTGCCCCTGGAACCCTCCACTTT.

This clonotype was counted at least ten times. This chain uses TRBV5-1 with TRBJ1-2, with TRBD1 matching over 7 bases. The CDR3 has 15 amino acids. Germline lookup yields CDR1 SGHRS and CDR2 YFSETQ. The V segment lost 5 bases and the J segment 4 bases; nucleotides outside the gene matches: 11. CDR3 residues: CASSRDRDPGYGYTF. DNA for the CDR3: TGCGCCAGCAGTCGAGACAGGGATCCGGGCTATGGCTACACCTTC.